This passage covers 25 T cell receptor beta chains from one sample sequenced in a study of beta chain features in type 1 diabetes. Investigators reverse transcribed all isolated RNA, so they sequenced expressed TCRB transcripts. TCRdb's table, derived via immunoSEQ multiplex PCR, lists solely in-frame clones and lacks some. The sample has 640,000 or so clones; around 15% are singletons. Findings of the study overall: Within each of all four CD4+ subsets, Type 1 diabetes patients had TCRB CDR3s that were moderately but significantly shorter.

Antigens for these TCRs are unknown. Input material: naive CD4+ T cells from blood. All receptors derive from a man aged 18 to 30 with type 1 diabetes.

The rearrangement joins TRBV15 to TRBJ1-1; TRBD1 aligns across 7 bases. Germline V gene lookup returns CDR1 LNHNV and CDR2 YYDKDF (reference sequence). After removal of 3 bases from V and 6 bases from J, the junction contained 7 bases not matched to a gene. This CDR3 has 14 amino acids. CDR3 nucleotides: TGTGCCACCAGCAGGTTCGGGACAGCCTCTGAAGCTTTCTTT. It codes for CATSRFGTASEAFF. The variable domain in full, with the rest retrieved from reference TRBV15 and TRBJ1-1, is DAMVIQNPRYQVTQFGKPVTLSCSQTLNHNVMYWYQQKSSQAPKLLFHYYDKDFNNEADTPDNFQSRRPNTSFCFLDIRSPGLGDTAMYLCATSRFGTASEAFFGQGTRLTVV.

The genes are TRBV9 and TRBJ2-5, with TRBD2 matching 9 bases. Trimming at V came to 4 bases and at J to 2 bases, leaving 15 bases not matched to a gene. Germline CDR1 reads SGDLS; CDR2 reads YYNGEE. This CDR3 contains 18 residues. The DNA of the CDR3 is TGTGCCAGCAGCCCCGGAGGTAGCGGGGGATTGAATCAAGAGACCCAGTACTTC. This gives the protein CASSPGGSGGLNQETQYF.

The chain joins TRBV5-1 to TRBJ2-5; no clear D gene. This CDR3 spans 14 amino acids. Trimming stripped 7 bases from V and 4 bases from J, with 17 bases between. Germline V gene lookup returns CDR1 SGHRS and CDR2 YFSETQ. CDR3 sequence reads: CASSLALRRETQYF. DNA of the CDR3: TGCGCCAGCTCCCTGGCCCTGCGAAGAGAGACCCAGTACTTC.

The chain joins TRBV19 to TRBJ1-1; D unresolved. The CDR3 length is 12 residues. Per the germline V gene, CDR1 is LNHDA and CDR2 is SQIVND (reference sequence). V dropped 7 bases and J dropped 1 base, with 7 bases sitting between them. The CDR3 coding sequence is TGTGCCAGTAAAGAACCGAACACTGAAGCTTTCTTT. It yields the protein CASKEPNTEAFF.

The CDR3 spells CASSLVYTEAFF. In nucleotides, the CDR3 is TGTGCCAGCAGCTTAGTTTACACTGAAGCTTTCTTT. The chain is built from TRBV7-2 and TRBJ1-1; D uncertain. The CDR3 has 12 residues. The V end lost 1 base, the J end lost 3 bases, and 3 bases lay between the germline ends. Germline assignment: CDR1 SGHTA and CDR2 FQGNSA. Full variable domain (rest looked up from reference TRBV7-2 and TRBJ1-1): GAGVSQSPSNKVTEKGKDVELRCDPISGHTALYWYRQSLGQGLEFLIYFQGNSAPDKSGLPSDRFSAERTGGSVSTLTIQRTQQEDSAVYLCASSLVYTEAFFGQGTRLTVV.

CDR3 DNA: TGTGCCAGCAGTTATGGGTCGAACACTGAAGCTTTCTTT. It specifies CASSYGSNTEAFF. V is TRBV6-5 and J is TRBJ1-1; D gene ambiguous. This CDR3 comprises 13 residues. V was cut by 3 bases and J by 1 base, with 6 bases left in between. Germline CDR1 MNHEY, CDR2 SVGAGI.

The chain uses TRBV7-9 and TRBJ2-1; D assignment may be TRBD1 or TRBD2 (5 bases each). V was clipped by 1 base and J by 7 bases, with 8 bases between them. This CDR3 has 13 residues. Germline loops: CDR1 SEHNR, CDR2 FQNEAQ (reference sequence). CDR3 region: CASSLVEGNEQFF. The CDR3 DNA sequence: TGTGCCAGCAGCTTAGTAGAGGGGAATGAGCAGTTCTTC.

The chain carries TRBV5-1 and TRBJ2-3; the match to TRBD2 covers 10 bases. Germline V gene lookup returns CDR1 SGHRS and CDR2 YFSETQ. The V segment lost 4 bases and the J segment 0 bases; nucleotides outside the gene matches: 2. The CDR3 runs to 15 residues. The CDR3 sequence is CASSRTSGSTDTQYF. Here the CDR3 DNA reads TGCGCCAGCAGCCGGACTAGCGGAAGCACAGATACGCAGTATTTT.

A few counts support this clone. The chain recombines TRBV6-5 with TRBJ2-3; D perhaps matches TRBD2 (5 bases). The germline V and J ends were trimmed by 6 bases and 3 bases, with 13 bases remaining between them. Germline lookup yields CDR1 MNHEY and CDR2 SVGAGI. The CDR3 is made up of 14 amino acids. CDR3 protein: CASSPPGLTDTQYF. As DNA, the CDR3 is TGTGCCAGCAGCCCCCCGGGGTTGACAGATACGCAGTATTTT.

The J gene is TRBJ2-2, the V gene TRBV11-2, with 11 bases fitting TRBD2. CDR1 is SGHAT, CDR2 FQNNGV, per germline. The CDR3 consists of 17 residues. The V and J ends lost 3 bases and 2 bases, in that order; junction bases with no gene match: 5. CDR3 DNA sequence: TGTGCCAGCAGCTTCACTAGCGGGGGCCTAAACACCGGGGAGCTGTTTTTT. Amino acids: CASSFTSGGLNTGELFF.

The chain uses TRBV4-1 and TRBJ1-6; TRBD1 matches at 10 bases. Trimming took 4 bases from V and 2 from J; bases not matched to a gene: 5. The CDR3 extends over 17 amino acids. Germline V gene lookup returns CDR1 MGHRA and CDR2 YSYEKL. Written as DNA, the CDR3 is TGCGCCAGCAGCCTCGGACAGGGGGGAACCTATAATTCACCCCTCCACTTT. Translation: CASSLGQGGTYNSPLHF.

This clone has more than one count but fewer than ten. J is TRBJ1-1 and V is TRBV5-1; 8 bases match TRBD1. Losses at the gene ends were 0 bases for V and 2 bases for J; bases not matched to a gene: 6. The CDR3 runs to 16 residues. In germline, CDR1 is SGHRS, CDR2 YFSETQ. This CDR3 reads CASSLVGTGINTEAFF. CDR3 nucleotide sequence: TGCGCCAGCAGCTTGGTGGGGACAGGAATAAACACTGAAGCTTTCTTT.

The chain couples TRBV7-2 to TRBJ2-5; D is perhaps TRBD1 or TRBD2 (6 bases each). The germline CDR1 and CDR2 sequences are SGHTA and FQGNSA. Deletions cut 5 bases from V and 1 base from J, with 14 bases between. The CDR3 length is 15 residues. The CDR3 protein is CASSLNGGTQETQYF. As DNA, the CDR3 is TGTGCCAGCAGCCTGAACGGGGGCACCCAAGAGACCCAGTACTTC. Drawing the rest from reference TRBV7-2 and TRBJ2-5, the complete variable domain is GAGVSQSPSNKVTEKGKDVELRCDPISGHTALYWYRQSLGQGLEFLIYFQGNSAPDKSGLPSDRFSAERTGGSVSTLTIQRTQQEDSAVYLCASSLNGGTQETQYFGPGTRLLVL.

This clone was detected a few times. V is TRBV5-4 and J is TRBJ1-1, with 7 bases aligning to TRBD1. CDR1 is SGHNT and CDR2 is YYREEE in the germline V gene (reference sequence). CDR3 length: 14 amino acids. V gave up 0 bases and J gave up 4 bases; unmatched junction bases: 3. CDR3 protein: CASSLEPGGTEAFF. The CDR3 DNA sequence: TGTGCCAGCAGCTTGGAACCAGGGGGCACTGAAGCTTTCTTT.

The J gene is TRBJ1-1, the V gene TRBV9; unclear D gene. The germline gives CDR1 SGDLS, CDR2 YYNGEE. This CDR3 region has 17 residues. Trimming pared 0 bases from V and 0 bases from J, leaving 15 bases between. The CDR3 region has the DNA TGTGCCAGCAGCGTAGCCGAGGGCGACCTGCTGAACACTGAAGCTTTCTTT. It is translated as CASSVAEGDLLNTEAFF.

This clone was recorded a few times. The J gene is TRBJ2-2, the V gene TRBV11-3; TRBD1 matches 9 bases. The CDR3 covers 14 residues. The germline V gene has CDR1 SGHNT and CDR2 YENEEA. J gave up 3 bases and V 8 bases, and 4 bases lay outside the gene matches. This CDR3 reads CASGDREDTGELFF. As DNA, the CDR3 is TGTGCCAGCGGGGACAGGGAGGACACCGGGGAGCTGTTTTTT.

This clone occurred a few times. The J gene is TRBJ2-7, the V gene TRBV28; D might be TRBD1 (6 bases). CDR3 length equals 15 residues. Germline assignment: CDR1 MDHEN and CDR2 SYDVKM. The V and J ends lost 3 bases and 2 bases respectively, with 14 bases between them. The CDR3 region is CASSLGMDSPYEQYF. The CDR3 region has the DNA TGTGCCAGCAGTTTGGGCATGGACAGCCCCTACGAGCAGTACTTC.

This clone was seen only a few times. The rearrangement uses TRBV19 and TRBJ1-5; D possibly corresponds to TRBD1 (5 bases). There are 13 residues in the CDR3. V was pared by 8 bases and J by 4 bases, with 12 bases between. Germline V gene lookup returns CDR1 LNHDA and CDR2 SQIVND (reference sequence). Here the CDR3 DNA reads TGTGCCAGTCGACGGGGCGCGAATCAGCCCCAGCATTTT. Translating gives CASRRGANQPQHF.

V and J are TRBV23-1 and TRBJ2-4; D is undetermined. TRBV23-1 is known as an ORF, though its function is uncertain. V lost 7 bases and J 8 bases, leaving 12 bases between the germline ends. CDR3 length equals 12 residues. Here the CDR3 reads CASIKPGDIQYF. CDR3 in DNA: TGCGCCAGCATCAAGCCTGGGGACATTCAGTACTTC.

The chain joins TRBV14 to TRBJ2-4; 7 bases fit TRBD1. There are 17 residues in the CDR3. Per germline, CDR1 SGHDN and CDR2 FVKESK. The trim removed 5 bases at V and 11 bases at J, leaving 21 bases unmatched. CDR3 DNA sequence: TGTGCCAGCAGCTGCCAATCCGGGACAGCCCCCATAAGGGTTCAGTACTTC. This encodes CASSCQSGTAPIRVQYF.

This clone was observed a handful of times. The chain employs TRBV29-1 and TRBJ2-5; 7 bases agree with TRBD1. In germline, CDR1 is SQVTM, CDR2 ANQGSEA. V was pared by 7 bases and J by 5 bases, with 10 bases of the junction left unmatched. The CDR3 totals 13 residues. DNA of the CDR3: TGCAGCGCCCGGCGAGGGGGCCGGGAGACCCAGTACTTC. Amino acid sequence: CSARRGGRETQYF.

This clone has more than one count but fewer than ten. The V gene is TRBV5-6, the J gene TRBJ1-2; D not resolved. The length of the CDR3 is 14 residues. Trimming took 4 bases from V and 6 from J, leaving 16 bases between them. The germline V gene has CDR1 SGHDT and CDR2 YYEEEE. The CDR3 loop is CASSPVGPVDGYTF. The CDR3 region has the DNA TGTGCCAGCAGCCCCGTCGGGCCCGTGGATGGCTACACCTTC.

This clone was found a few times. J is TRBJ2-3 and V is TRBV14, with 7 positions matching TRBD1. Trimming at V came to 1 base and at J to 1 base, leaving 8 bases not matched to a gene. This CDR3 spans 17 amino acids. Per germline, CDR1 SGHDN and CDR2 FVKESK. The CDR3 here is CASSQAWGQFGTDTQYF. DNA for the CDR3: TGTGCCAGCAGCCAAGCCTGGGGACAGTTCGGCACAGATACGCAGTATTTT.

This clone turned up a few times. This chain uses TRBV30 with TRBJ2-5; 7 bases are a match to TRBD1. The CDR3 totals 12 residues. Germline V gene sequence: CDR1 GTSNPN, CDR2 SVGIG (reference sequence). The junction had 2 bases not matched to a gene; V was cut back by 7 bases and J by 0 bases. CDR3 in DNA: TGTGCCTCCAGGGGGTACCAAGAGACCCAGTACTTC. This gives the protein CASRGYQETQYF.

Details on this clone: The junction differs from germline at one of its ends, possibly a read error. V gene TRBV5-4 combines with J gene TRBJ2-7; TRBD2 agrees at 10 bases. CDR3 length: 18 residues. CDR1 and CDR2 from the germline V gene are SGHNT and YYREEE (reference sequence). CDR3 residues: CASSPAGKRGGFSYEQHF. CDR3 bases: TGTGCCAGCAGCCCCGCCGGGAAGCGGGGGGGTTTCTCCTACGAGCAGCACTTC.